This TCR beta chain was sequenced for a study of shared clonotypes between healthy human individuals. Study background: With ages of 18 to 49, the donors were two women and a few men.

CD45RO+ cells joined CCR7-negative CD45RA+ TemRA cells to form CD8 memory. Every immunoSEQ plate was one replicate of a subset's evenly spread DNA. The authors loaded 150 to 250 ng DNA, roughly 27,000 T cell genomes, into sorted-subset replicate PCRs. Profiling relied on immunoSEQ multiplex PCR, and the TCRdb table lists in-frame clones only, not all of them. The sample holds some 120,000 clones, roughly two thirds seen once. The V and J ends lost 5 bases and 11 bases respectively, with 24 bases between them. The CDR3 totals 15 residues. Germline CDR1 is MDHEN and CDR2 is SYDVKM. The TCR sequence derives from a woman in her twenties or thirties in good health. The chain uses TRBV28 and TRBJ1-1; TRBD1 might be the D (5 bases). Sequenced input: memory CD8+ T cells sorted from blood. As for subset: CD45RO+ cells pooled with CCR7-negative TemRA cells. In DNA, the CDR3 is TGTGCCAGCAGTACCCCCCTACAGGCCCGGAACTGGGCTTTCTTT. Amino acids: CASSTPLQARNWAFF.